This T cell receptor (beta chain) stems from a study of monozygotic twins with inflammatory bowel disease. Notes on this clonotype: Its cognate antigen is unknown.

This CDR3 region has 16 residues. In germline, CDR1 is DFQATT, CDR2 SNEGSKA (reference sequence). Study outcomes and limitations: Between concordant and discordant twins, repertoire similarity failed to differ, a result that limited power may explain.

TCRdb reprocessed the 5' RACE reads and reports one entry per CDR3 protein, with no DNA. The sample has hundreds of thousands of distinct CDR3 sequences. The source is a human donor with ulcerative colitis or Crohn's disease, or a healthy co-twin of an affected twin (not recorded which). The specimen was blood. V usage is TRBV20-1 and J usage is TRBJ2-7; TCRdb names TRBD1, which stays unverified in the absence of DNA. The CDR3 loop is CSATGGSPSFSYEQYF.